These 32 T cell receptor beta chains were sequenced from one sample in a study of cytomegalovirus exposure and HLA in healthy donors (dated by TCRdb to 2017 to 2019). The library was built by means of the immunoSEQ multiplex PCR assay. The multiplex PCR relied on a mix of 60 forward primers for TCR Vbeta segments and 13 reverse primers for TCR Jbeta segments. Held by TCRdb, this immuneACCESS table contains in-frame sequences only and omits some clones. Under half of the omission traces to an unresolved V gene where checked; the cause of the rest is unknown. The data table for this sample lists approximately 180,000 clones. The top ten clonotypes cover about 6% of the sample. The specimen sequenced was PBMCs. The receptors were gathered from a young man in good health and CMV-seronegative.

The chain carries TRBV7-7 and TRBJ2-7; weak D call: TRBD1 (5 bases). Germline V gene lookup returns CDR1 SSHAT and CDR2 FNYEAQ (reference sequence). The CDR3 extends over 14 amino acids. Trimming pared 5 bases from V and 7 bases from J, leaving 18 bases between. Here the CDR3 reads CASSPKGPSREQYF. In DNA, the CDR3 is TGTGCCAGCAGCCCAAAGGGGCCCTCAAGGGAGCAGTACTTC.

The V gene is TRBV19, the J gene TRBJ2-5; D possibly corresponds to TRBD1 (6 bases). The CDR3 sequence is 12 residues long. V lost 9 bases and J 4 bases, leaving 12 bases between the germline ends. Germline-derived CDR1 and CDR2 are LNHDA and SQIVND (reference sequence). CDR3 in amino acids: CARKGVGETQYF. The CDR3 coding sequence is TGTGCCAGGAAGGGGGTGGGAGAGACCCAGTACTTC.

The chain recombines TRBV5-1 with TRBJ1-4; tentatively, D is TRBD1 (5 bases). Germline loops: CDR1 SGHRS, CDR2 YFSETQ. Deletions cut 3 bases from V and 8 bases from J, with 14 bases between. CDR3 length: 14 residues. The CDR3: CASSSDNASEKLFF. The CDR3 DNA reads as TGCGCCAGCAGCTCGGACAACGCTTCGGAAAAACTGTTTTTT.

V is TRBV20-1 and J is TRBJ2-7; possibly TRBD2 for D (6 bases). Germline assignment: CDR1 DFQATT and CDR2 SNEGSKA (reference sequence). This CDR3 has 9 residues. Here the CDR3 reads CTSGGEQYF. In DNA, the CDR3 is TGCACTTCCGGAGGGGAGCAGTACTTC.

The chain couples TRBV6-5 to TRBJ1-2, with a weak D call TRBD1 (6 bases). Trimming removed 6 bases from V and 6 bases from J, with 17 bases in between. The germline CDR1 and CDR2 sequences are MNHEY and SVGAGI. The CDR3 is made up of 14 amino acids. The DNA of the CDR3 is TGTGCCAGCAGCACCTTAGGGGGATTTGATGGCTACACCTTC. It is translated as CASSTLGGFDGYTF.

The DNA for the CDR3 is TGTGCCAGCAGCTCTGGCAGGGAGTATTTT. Its translation: CASSSGREYF. The chain joins TRBV7-2 to TRBJ2-3; D is perhaps TRBD1 (5 bases). The CDR3 loop spans 10 amino acids. V was cut by 4 bases and J by 13 bases, with 9 bases left in between. Per germline, CDR1 SGHTA and CDR2 FQGNSA.

The CDR3 bases are TGTGCCAGCAGCCATCACAACGGGATGGGGGAGCAGTACTTC. Protein sequence: CASSHHNGMGEQYF. This rearrangement joins TRBV7-9 to TRBJ2-7; maybe TRBD2 (5 bases). The CDR3 runs 14 residues. V was cut by 5 bases and J by 7 bases, with 18 bases left in between. Germline loops: CDR1 SEHNR, CDR2 FQNEAQ (reference sequence).

The chain couples TRBV2 to TRBJ1-6, with 8 bases matching TRBD1. Germline assignment: CDR1 SNHLY and CDR2 FYNNEI. Trimming took 5 bases from V and 10 from J; bases not matched to a gene: 4. This CDR3 is built from 13 residues. CDR3 loop: CASSTGGRSPLHF. The CDR3 DNA follows: TGTGCCAGCAGTACAGGGGGGCGATCACCCCTCCACTTT.

The rearrangement links TRBV11-2 to TRBJ1-3; no firm D call. CDR1 is SGHAT, CDR2 FQNNGV, per germline. This CDR3 contains 14 residues. V shed 0 bases and J shed 0 bases, with 3 bases lying between them. CDR3 DNA sequence: TGTGCCAGCAGCTTAGATCTCTCTGGAAACACCATATATTTT. Amino acid sequence: CASSLDLSGNTIYF.

The chain combines TRBV2 with TRBJ1-2; 7 nucleotides line up with TRBD1. V shed 1 base and J 4 bases; nucleotides not matched to a gene: 3. CDR1 is SNHLY and CDR2 is FYNNEI in the germline V gene. The CDR3 consists of 14 residues. The CDR3 DNA reads TGTGCCAGCAGTGAAGACAGGGGCACCTATGGCTACACCTTC. This translates into CASSEDRGTYGYTF.

The chain couples TRBV13 to TRBJ2-3; the D is unclear. Germline CDR1 and CDR2: PRHDT and FYEKMQ (reference sequence). The CDR3 loop spans 12 amino acids. V was trimmed by 5 bases and J by 6 bases, leaving 9 bases between them. CDR3: CASSPHGDTQYF. For the CDR3, the DNA is TGTGCCAGCAGCCCACACGGGGATACGCAGTATTTT.

The chain links TRBV9 to TRBJ2-1; possibly TRBD2 for D (5 bases). The CDR3 loop spans 13 amino acids. Looked up from germline, CDR1 is SGDLS and CDR2 is YYNGEE. V was trimmed by 4 bases and J by 6 bases, leaving 11 bases between them. The CDR3: CASSPGNSNEQFF. DNA of the CDR3: TGTGCCAGCAGCCCCGGGAACTCCAATGAGCAGTTCTTC.

The chain is built from TRBV7-8 and TRBJ2-5; 13 nucleotides match TRBD2. With the DNA end fitting TRBJ2-7 better, the J assignment may be wrong. CDR1 and CDR2 (germline): SGHVS, FQNEAQ. CDR3 length: 18 amino acids. In DNA form, the CDR3 reads TGTGCCAGCAGCTTATTAGGACTAGCGGGAGCGATTAAACACGAGCAGTACTTC. Translating gives CASSLLGLAGAIKHEQYF.

The DNA for the CDR3 is TGTGCCAGTAGTATAGCCCGACAGGATGAAAAACTGTTTTTT. Its translation: CASSIARQDEKLFF. The chain couples TRBV19 to TRBJ1-4; a possible D gene is TRBD1 (6 bases). The germline V gene encodes CDR1 LNHDA and CDR2 SQIVND (reference sequence). The CDR3 totals 14 residues. Trimming left V 1 base short and J 6 bases short, with 9 bases between. The full variable domain, completed using reference TRBV19 and TRBJ1-4, is DGGITQSPKYLFRKEGQNVTLSCEQNLNHDAMYWYRQDPGQGLRLIYYSQIVNDFQKGDIAEGYSVSREKKESFPLTVTSAQKNPTAFYLCASSIARQDEKLFFGSGTQLSVL.

V is TRBV4-3 and J is TRBJ2-2, with 7 bases identical to TRBD2. This CDR3 comprises 17 residues. Germline V CDR1 and CDR2: LGHNA, YSLEER. J gave up 4 bases and V 2 bases, and 10 bases lay outside the gene matches. The CDR3 here is CASSQPPGLEGTGELFF. The CDR3 DNA reads TGCGCCAGCAGCCAACCTCCCGGACTAGAGGGCACCGGGGAGCTGTTTTTT.

This rearrangement joins TRBV30 to TRBJ2-1; 8 bases align to TRBD2. Trimming removed 1 base from V and 9 bases from J; junction bases left unmatched: 5. Germline loops: CDR1 GTSNPN, CDR2 SVGIG (reference sequence). The CDR3 has 13 residues. CDR3 coding DNA: TGTGCCTGGAGTGACGGGAGGGCCTCTGAGCAGTTCTTC. Translating it yields CAWSDGRASEQFF.

The chain couples TRBV5-4 to TRBJ1-3; the D gene is possibly TRBD1 (5 bases). Germline CDR1 reads SGHNT; CDR2 reads YYREEE (reference sequence). V was trimmed by 3 bases and J by 0 bases, leaving 7 bases between them. This CDR3 comprises 14 residues. The CDR3 DNA is TGTGCCAGCAGCTCAGACAGCTCTGGAAACACCATATATTTT. Translating it yields CASSSDSSGNTIYF. The whole variable domain, filled in from reference TRBV5-4 and TRBJ1-3, reads ETGVTQSPTHLIKTRGQQVTLRCSSQSGHNTVSWYQQALGQGPQFIFQYYREEENGRGNFPPRFSGLQFPNYSSELNVNALELDDSALYLCASSSDSSGNTIYFGEGSWLTVV.

This sequence joins TRBV7-9 and TRBJ2-7; no clear D gene. The CDR3 loop spans 14 amino acids. The germline CDR1 and CDR2 sequences are SEHNR and FQNEAQ (reference sequence). Between the trimmed V and J ends, which lost 3 bases and 1 base, there was a span of 10 bases. CDR3 protein: CASSFTDISYEQYF. The DNA for the CDR3 is TGTGCCAGCAGCTTCACTGACATTTCCTACGAGCAGTACTTC.

A note on this clone: At the DNA level, this CDR3 is encoded by other sequences in the same sample as well. The chain has TRBV5-1 and TRBJ2-3; tentatively, D is TRBD1 (6 bases). V lost 0 bases and J 4 bases, leaving 9 bases between the germline ends. The CDR3 is 14 residues long. CDR1 and CDR2 (germline): SGHRS, YFSETQ. CDR3 region: CASSLASGADTQYF. The CDR3 DNA is TGCGCCAGCAGCTTGGCATCAGGGGCAGATACGCAGTATTTT.

The rearrangement joins TRBV28 to TRBJ2-1; 7 nucleotides match TRBD2. The V gene's germline CDR1 is MDHEN and CDR2 SYDVKM. The CDR3 totals 12 residues. CDR3 sequence reads: CYVGGSANEQFF. CDR3 nucleotides: TGTTACGTAGGCGGGAGTGCGAATGAGCAGTTCTTC.

The chain has TRBV19 and TRBJ2-5; D is ambiguous. V lost 3 bases and J 5 bases, leaving 7 bases between the germline ends. The CDR3 has 12 residues. Per germline, CDR1 LNHDA and CDR2 SQIVND (reference sequence). In nucleotides, the CDR3 is TGTGCCAGTAGTATCCACGGGGAGACCCAGTACTTC. Translated: CASSIHGETQYF.

The rearrangement links TRBV28 to TRBJ1-4; maybe TRBD1 (6 bases). Germline V gene data show CDR1 as MDHEN and CDR2 as SYDVKM. This CDR3 comprises 14 residues. V dropped 6 bases and J dropped 7 bases, with 15 bases sitting between them. The CDR3 spells CASSLPQGSEKLFF. The CDR3 DNA is TGTGCCAGCAGCCTCCCCCAGGGGAGTGAAAAACTGTTTTTT.

This rearrangement joins TRBV11-2 to TRBJ1-4, with D maybe TRBD1 (6 bases). This CDR3 is 15 amino acids long. V was trimmed by 3 bases and J by 3 bases, leaving 11 bases between them. From germline, CDR1 is SGHAT and CDR2 FQNNGV. CDR3 DNA sequence: TGTGCCAGCAGCTTTAAGTCAGGGGCTAATGAAAAACTGTTTTTT. This encodes CASSFKSGANEKLFF.

This rearrangement joins TRBV2 to TRBJ1-5, with a possible D match to TRBD1 (5 bases). Germline V gene data show CDR1 as SNHLY and CDR2 as FYNNEI. The CDR3 is made up of 15 amino acids. V shed 4 bases and J shed 6 bases, with 16 bases lying between them. The CDR3 region has the DNA TGTGCCAGCAGTGGCCAGGGCCCGGTAGGTCAGCCCCAGCATTTT. It is translated as CASSGQGPVGQPQHF.

The J gene is TRBJ1-2, the V gene TRBV12-5; D not certain. The CDR3 has 12 residues. Germline V gene sequence: CDR1 LGHNT, CDR2 FRNRAP. V was cut by 2 bases and J by 4 bases, with 5 bases left in between. CDR3 sequence: CASGLLGYGYTF. In DNA, the CDR3 is TGTGCTAGTGGTTTGCTAGGCTATGGCTACACCTTC.

This chain links TRBV15 with TRBJ2-7; no clear D gene. Germline V gives CDR1 LNHNV, CDR2 YYDKDF (reference sequence). The CDR3 consists of 15 residues. V lost 0 bases and J 0 bases, leaving 9 bases between the germline ends. The CDR3 DNA sequence: TGTGCCACCAGCAGAGACCCGTTAGCCTCCTACGAGCAGTACTTC. It encodes CATSRDPLASYEQYF. Supplemented by reference TRBV15 and TRBJ2-7, the full variable domain reads DAMVIQNPRYQVTQFGKPVTLSCSQTLNHNVMYWYQQKSSQAPKLLFHYYDKDFNNEADTPDNFQSRRPNTSFCFLDIRSPGLGDTAMYLCATSRDPLASYEQYFGPGTRLTVT.

The rearrangement uses TRBV19 and TRBJ2-2; D remains ambiguous. The CDR3 has 15 amino acids. V gave up 4 bases and J gave up 1 base, with 10 bases separating them. Germline CDR1 reads LNHDA; CDR2 reads SQIVND (reference sequence). CDR3 nucleotide sequence: TGTGCCAGTAGTAAGGAGCGTATGAACACCGGGGAGCTGTTTTTT. Translating it yields CASSKERMNTGELFF.

V gene TRBV6-1 combines with J gene TRBJ2-5; unclear D gene. Germline CDR1 and CDR2: MNHNS and SASEGT. CDR3 length: 14 amino acids. V lost 1 base and J 1 base, leaving 7 bases between the germline ends. The CDR3 reads CASSEGVAQETQYF. CDR3 nucleotide sequence: TGTGCCAGCAGTGAAGGAGTTGCCCAAGAGACCCAGTACTTC.

The rearrangement uses TRBV11-3 and TRBJ2-5; 7 bases align to TRBD2. Near its end, the DNA agrees better with TRBJ2-7, so the J call may be wrong. There are 14 residues in the CDR3. Germline CDR1 is SGHNT and CDR2 is YENEEA. CDR3 amino acids: CASSRLGGNYEQYF. In DNA, the CDR3 is TGTGCCAGCAGCCGATTGGGGGGGAACTACGAGCAGTACTTC.

The chain joins TRBV2 to TRBJ2-1, with 14 bases identical to TRBD2. V lost 11 bases to trimming and J lost 6 bases; unmatched junction nucleotides: 6. Germline V gives CDR1 SNHLY, CDR2 FYNNEI. The length of the CDR3 is 14 residues. The CDR3 DNA follows: TGTGCCGGTTCGGGGACTAGCGGGAGCAATGAGCAGTTCTTC. Translation gives CAGSGTSGSNEQFF.

J is TRBJ1-2 and V is TRBV5-1; no definite D call. Germline V CDR1 and CDR2: SGHRS, YFSETQ. V lost 4 bases and J lost 6, with 16 bases in between. The CDR3 runs 14 residues. For the CDR3, the DNA is TGCGCCAGCAGCCTTACAGATAATCTCGATGGCTACACCTTC. Its translation: CASSLTDNLDGYTF.

This chain connects TRBV10-1 to TRBJ1-1, with D maybe TRBD1 (5 bases). V lost 2 bases to trimming and J lost 1 base, with 5 bases between them. Germline values: CDR1 WNHNN, CDR2 SYGVQD (reference sequence). The CDR3 totals 13 residues. CDR3 nucleotide sequence: TGCGCCAGCAGTGAGGGACAGAACACTGAAGCTTTCTTT. Translated, it gives CASSEGQNTEAFF.